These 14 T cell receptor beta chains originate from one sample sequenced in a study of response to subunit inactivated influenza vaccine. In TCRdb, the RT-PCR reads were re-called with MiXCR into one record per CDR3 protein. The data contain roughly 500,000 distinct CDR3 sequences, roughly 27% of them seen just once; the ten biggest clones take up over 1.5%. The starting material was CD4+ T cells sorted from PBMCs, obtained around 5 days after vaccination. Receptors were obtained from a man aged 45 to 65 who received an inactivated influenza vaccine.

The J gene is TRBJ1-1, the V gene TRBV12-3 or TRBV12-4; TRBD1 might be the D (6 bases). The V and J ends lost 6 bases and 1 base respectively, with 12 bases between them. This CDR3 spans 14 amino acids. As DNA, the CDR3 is TGTGCCAGCAGCTCGAGGACAGAGAACACTGAAGCTTTCTTT. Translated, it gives CASSSRTENTEAFF.

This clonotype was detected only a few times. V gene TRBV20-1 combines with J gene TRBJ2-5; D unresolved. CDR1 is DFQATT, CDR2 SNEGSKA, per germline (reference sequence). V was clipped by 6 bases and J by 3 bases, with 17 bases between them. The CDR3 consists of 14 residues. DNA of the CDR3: TGCAGTGCGATTACTCTAGGGTCGAAAGAGACCCAGTACTTC. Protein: CSAITLGSKETQYF.

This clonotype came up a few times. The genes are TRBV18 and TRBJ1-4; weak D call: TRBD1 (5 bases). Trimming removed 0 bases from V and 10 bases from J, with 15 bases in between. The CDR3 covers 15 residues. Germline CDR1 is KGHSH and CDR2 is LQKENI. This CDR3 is CASSPPGTLKGKLFF. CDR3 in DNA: TGTGCCAGCTCACCACCAGGGACCCTTAAGGGAAAACTGTTTTTT.

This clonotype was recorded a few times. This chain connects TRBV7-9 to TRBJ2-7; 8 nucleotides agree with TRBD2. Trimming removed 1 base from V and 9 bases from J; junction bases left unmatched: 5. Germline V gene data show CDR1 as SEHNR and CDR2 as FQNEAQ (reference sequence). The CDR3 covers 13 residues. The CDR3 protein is CASSLELGLAQYF. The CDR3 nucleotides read TGTGCCAGCAGCTTAGAATTAGGACTAGCGCAGTACTTC.

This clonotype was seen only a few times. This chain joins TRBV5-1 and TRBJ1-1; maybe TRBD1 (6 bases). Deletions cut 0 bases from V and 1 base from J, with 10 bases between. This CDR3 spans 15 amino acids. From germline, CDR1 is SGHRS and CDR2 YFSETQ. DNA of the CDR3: TGCGCCAGCAGCTTGGCCGGGGGGCCGAACACTGAAGCTTTCTTT. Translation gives CASSLAGGPNTEAFF.

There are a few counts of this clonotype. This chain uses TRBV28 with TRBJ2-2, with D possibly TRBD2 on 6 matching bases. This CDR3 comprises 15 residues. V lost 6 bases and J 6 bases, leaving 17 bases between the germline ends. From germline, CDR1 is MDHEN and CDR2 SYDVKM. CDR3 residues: CASRATSQVAGELFF. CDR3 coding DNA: TGTGCCAGCAGGGCGACTAGTCAGGTGGCCGGGGAGCTGTTTTTT.

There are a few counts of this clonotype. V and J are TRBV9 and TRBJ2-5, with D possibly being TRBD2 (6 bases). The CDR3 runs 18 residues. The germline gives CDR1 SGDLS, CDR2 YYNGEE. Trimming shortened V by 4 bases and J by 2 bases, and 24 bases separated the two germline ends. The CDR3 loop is CASSPRSGVSGTQETQYF. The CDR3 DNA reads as TGTGCCAGCAGCCCAAGATCCGGTGTTAGCGGAACGCAAGAGACCCAGTACTTC.

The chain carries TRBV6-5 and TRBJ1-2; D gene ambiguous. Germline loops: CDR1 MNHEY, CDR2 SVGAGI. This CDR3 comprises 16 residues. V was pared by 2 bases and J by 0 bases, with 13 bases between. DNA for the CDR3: TGTGCCAGCAGTTACGGAGCGAGGCGACCTAACTATGGCTACACCTTC. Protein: CASSYGARRPNYGYTF.

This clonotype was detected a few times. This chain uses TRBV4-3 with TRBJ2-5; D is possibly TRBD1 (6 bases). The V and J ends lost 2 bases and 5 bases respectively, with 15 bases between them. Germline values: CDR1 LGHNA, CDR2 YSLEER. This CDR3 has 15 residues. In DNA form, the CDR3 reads TGCGCCAGCAGCCAACAGTACAGGGATATGGAGACCCAGTACTTC. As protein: CASSQQYRDMETQYF.

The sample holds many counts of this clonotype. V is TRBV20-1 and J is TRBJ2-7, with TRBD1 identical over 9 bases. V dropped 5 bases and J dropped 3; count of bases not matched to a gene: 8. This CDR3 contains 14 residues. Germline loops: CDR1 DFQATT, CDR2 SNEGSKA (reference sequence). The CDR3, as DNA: TGCAGTGCTTACCCCGGGACAGGGCACTACGAGCAGTACTTC. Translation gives CSAYPGTGHYEQYF.

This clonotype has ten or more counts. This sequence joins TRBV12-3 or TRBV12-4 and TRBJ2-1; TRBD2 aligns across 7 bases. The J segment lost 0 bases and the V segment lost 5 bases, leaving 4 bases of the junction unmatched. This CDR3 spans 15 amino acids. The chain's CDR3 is CASSPQRGSYNEQFF. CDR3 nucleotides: TGTGCCAGCAGTCCGCAGCGGGGCTCCTACAATGAGCAGTTCTTC.

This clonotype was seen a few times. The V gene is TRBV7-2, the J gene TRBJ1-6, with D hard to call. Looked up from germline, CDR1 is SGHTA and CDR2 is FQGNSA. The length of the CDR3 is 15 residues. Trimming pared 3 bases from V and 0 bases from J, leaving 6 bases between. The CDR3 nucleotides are TGTGCCAGCAGCTTGAAGAGCTCCTATAATTCACCCCTCCACTTT. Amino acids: CASSLKSSYNSPLHF.

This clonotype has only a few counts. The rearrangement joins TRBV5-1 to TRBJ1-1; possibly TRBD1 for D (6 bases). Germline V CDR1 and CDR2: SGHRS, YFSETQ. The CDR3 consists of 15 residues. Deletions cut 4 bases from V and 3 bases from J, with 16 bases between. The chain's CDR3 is CASSMTGWWDTEAFF. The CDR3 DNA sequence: TGCGCCAGCAGCATGACAGGCTGGTGGGACACTGAAGCTTTCTTT.

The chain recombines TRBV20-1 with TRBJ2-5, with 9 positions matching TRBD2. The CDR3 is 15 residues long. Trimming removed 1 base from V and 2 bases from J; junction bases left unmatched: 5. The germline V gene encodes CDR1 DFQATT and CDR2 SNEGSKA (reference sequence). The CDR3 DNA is TGCAGTGCTAGAGGTAGCGGGAGAGAGCAAGAGACCCAGTACTTC. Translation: CSARGSGREQETQYF.